This TCR beta chain appears in the sequencing data of a study of blood T cell repertoires in COVID-19. Across the whole study: The United States, Italy and Spain provided the acute and convalescent COVID-19 samples. The cDNA or gDNA used as material had been derived from T cells, B-cell-depleted T cells, or PBMCs.

Original methodology: By means of reference gene primer amplification, nucleated cell counts were estimated. Profiling relied on immunoSEQ multiplex PCR, and the TCRdb table lists in-frame clones only, not all of them. The V and J calls and clone size come from that table; D and trimming were worked out from the DNA. The sample lists 270,000 or so clones, less than 90% occurring once. CDR3 length: 14 residues. Trimming removed 1 base at V and 7 bases at J, with 10 bases between. Looked up from germline, CDR1 is SNHLY and CDR2 is FYNNEI. The clonotype originates from a human donor in a cohort sampled during active COVID-19. The chain recombines TRBV2 with TRBJ2-2; the D gene is possibly TRBD2 (5 bases). Material: peripheral blood. CDR3 amino acids: CASSEGGFGGELFF. The CDR3 region has the DNA TGTGCCAGCAGTGAAGGAGGGTTTGGCGGGGAGCTGTTTTTT.